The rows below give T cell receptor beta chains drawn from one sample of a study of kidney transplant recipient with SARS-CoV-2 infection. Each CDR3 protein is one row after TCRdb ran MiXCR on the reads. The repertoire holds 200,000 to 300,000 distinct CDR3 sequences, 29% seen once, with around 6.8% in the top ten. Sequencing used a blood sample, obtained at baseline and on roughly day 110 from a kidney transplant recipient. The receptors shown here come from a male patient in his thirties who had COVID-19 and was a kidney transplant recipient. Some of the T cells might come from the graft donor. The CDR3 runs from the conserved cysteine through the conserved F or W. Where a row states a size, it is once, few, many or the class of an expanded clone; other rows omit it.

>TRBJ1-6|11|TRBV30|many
CAWSVNSPLHF
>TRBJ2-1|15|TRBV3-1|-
CASSPSGGGFNEQFF
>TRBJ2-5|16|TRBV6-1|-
CASSEALGGQQETQYF
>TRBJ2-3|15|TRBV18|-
CASSPRVTGTDTQYF
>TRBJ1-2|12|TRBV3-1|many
CASSQGAGGYTF
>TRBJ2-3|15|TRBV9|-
CASSVSGSPDDTQYF
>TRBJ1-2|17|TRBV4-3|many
CASSLRKGRRKTYGYTF
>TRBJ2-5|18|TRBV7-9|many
CASSFGALLTGPQETQYF
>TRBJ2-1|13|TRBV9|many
CASSVDSYNEQFF
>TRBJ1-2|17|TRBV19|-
CASSVFVTNRKTYGYTF
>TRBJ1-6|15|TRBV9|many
CASSYSGTGNSPLHF
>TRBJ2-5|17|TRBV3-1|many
CASSACRPISFSETQYF
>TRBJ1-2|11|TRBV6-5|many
CASRTGGGYTF
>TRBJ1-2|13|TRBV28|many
CASSEQSHYGYTF
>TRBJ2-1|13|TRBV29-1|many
CSVEGLADNEQFF
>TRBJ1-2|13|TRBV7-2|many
CASSLPSLGNYTF
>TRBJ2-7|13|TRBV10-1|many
CASSRDRNYEQYF
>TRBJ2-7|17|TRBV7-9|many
CASSPGASGLISYEQYF
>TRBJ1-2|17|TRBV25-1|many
CASSSFAELGKTYGYTF
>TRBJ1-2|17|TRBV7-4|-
CASSVYFSVRKTYGYTF
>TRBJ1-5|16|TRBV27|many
CASSPREGRRNQPQHF
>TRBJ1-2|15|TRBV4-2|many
CASSQLTGENYGYTF
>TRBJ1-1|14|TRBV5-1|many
CASSRDHMNTEAFF
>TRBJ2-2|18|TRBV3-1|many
CASSGLVPISGLTGELFF
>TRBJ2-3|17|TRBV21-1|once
CASRGIIATVIQDTQYF
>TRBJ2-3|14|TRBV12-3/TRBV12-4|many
CASSSGRFTDTQYF
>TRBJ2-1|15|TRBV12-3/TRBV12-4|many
CASSPAAFNYNEQFF